The 14 T cell receptor beta chains reported below all come from one sample, sequenced in a study of shared clonotypes between healthy human individuals. Naive-designated CD8 cells lacked CD45RO, were positively enriched for CCR7, and omitted terminally differentiated effector memory CD45RA+ cells. Clones were read by immunoSEQ multiplex PCR, and TCRdb kept only the in-frame ones, dropping some. Of under 1 million clones in the sample, almost 95% were seen once. The sequenced material came from naive CD8+ T cells sorted from blood. These receptors were taken from a man aged 25-45 years in good health.

The V gene is TRBV7-6, the J gene TRBJ2-1, with D maybe TRBD2 (5 bases). Germline CDR1 SGHVS, CDR2 FNYEAQ. There are 16 residues in the CDR3. The V end lost 5 bases, the J end lost 8 bases, and 22 bases lay between the germline ends. The DNA of the CDR3 is TGTGCCAGCAGCCAAAATGGACTTAGCAGTGACTATGAGCAGTTCTTC. This gives the protein CASSQNGLSSDYEQFF.

As regards this clone: The identical CDR3 is also encoded by other nucleotide sequences in the sample. The V gene is TRBV27, the J gene TRBJ2-1, with unresolved D. Trimming stripped 0 bases from V and 6 bases from J, with 6 bases between. Germline CDR1 is MNHEY and CDR2 is SMNVEV (reference sequence). The CDR3 has 13 residues. The CDR3 is CASSLSSLNEQFF. The CDR3 nucleotides read TGTGCCAGCAGTTTATCCTCTCTCAATGAGCAGTTCTTC.

This clone has at least ten counts. The CDR3 DNA reads TGTGCCAGCAGGGGGCGTAGCAATCAGCCCCAGCATTTT. Protein: CASRGRSNQPQHF. V gene TRBV6-4 combines with J gene TRBJ1-5; D is possibly TRBD1 (5 bases). The CDR3 runs 13 residues. CDR1 is MRHNA, CDR2 SNTAGT, per germline. The ends were cut back, 6 bases at V and 0 bases at J, with 6 bases in the middle.

The chain has TRBV4-3 and TRBJ2-5; D unresolved. The V gene's germline CDR1 is LGHNA and CDR2 YSLEER. With 1 base removed from V and 1 base from J, the gap between germline ends came to 4 bases. The CDR3 covers 13 residues. CDR3 protein: CASSQGGQETQYF. CDR3 DNA: TGCGCCAGCAGCCAAGGGGGCCAAGAGACCCAGTACTTC.

The CDR3 DNA reads as TGTGCCAGCAGCTTATTAGAGGGGGCAGGGGGCAATATCGATGGCTACACCTTC. Translated, it gives CASSLLEGAGGNIDGYTF. The V call is TRBV11-3, the J call TRBJ1-2; 8 bases match TRBD1. Losses at the gene ends were 2 bases for V and 6 bases for J; bases not matched to a gene: 17. This CDR3 region has 18 residues. Germline-derived CDR1 and CDR2 are SGHNT and YENEEA.

The V gene is TRBV7-8, the J gene TRBJ2-7, with 16 nucleotides matching TRBD2. CDR3 size: 21 residues. The germline V gene encodes CDR1 SGHVS and CDR2 FQNEAQ. V shed 5 bases, J shed 0 bases, and the junction held 16 bases outside the gene matches. CDR3 amino acids: CASSPPPGLAGGPEFSYEQYF. DNA for the CDR3: TGTGCCAGCAGCCCTCCGCCGGGACTAGCGGGAGGGCCCGAATTCTCCTACGAGCAGTACTTC.

The chain recombines TRBV7-6 with TRBJ1-1; D not resolved. The V end was cut by 2 bases, the J end by 1 base, with 8 bases between. The CDR3 is 14 residues long. Germline-derived CDR1 and CDR2 are SGHVS and FNYEAQ. CDR3 in amino acids: CASSLRVANTEAFF. The DNA of the CDR3 is TGTGCCAGCAGCTTAAGGGTGGCGAACACTGAAGCTTTCTTT.

This chain connects TRBV29-1 to TRBJ1-2; possible D gene TRBD1, 6 bases. Germline V gene data show CDR1 as SQVTM and CDR2 as ANQGSEA. V dropped 6 bases and J dropped 5 bases, with 22 bases sitting between them. The CDR3 runs 15 residues. CDR3 bases: TGCAGCGTGGGACCGGGACATCGATCGTCTTATGGCTACACCTTC. As protein: CSVGPGHRSSYGYTF. Looking up the rest from reference TRBV29-1 and TRBJ1-2 gives the full variable domain: SAVISQKPSRDICQRGTSLTIQCQVDSQVTMMFWYRQQPGQSLTLIATANQGSEATYESGFVIDKFPISRPNLTFSTLTVSNMSPEDSSIYLCSVGPGHRSSYGYTFGSGTRLTVV.

This clone came up once. CDR3 residues: CASSQGGQGRHSLMDNYGYTF. In nucleotides, the CDR3 is TGTGCCAGCAGCCAAGGGGGGCAGGGGAGACACTCGCTGATGGATAACTATGGCTACACCTTC. This chain uses TRBV14 with TRBJ1-2, with a possible D match to TRBD1 (6 bases). V lost 1 base and J lost 1, with 28 bases in between. The germline CDR1 and CDR2 sequences are SGHDN and FVKESK. This CDR3 spans 21 amino acids.

The table lists this clone with a count of one. The chain uses TRBV7-2 and TRBJ1-3; TRBD1 matches at 8 bases. CDR1 is SGHTA and CDR2 is FQGNSA in the germline V gene. V lost 4 bases and J lost 1; bases outside the gene matches: 6. The CDR3 contains 16 residues. The DNA for the CDR3 is TGTGCCAGCAGCTCACAGGGGGTCTTTTCTGGAAACACCATATATTTT. This codes for CASSSQGVFSGNTIYF.

The rearrangement joins TRBV29-1 to TRBJ2-2; a possible D gene is TRBD2 (5 bases). V lost 3 bases, J lost 6 bases, and 8 bases lay in between. The CDR3 length is 12 residues. CDR1 is SQVTM, CDR2 ANQGSEA, per germline. CDR3 residues: CSVDGGSGELFF. For the CDR3, the DNA is TGCAGCGTTGATGGAGGTTCCGGGGAGCTGTTTTTT.

The J gene is TRBJ2-7, the V gene TRBV29-1; maybe TRBD2 (7 bases). Germline assignment: CDR1 SQVTM and CDR2 ANQGSEA. The CDR3 extends over 14 amino acids. Trimming removed 0 bases at V and 4 bases at J, with 13 bases between. The CDR3 DNA is TGCAGCGTTGAAGATAGGGGGAGGGGGTACGAGCAGTACTTC. Protein product: CSVEDRGRGYEQYF.

The chain carries TRBV7-2 and TRBJ2-1; D is possibly TRBD2 (5 bases). The CDR3 loop spans 15 amino acids. V was cut by 1 base and J by 4 bases, with 11 bases left in between. CDR1 SGHTA and CDR2 FQGNSA come from the germline V gene. CDR3 DNA: TGTGCCAGCAGCTTAGACGGACTCACTTACAATGAGCAGTTCTTC. Its translation is CASSLDGLTYNEQFF.

This clone turned up a few times. This chain uses TRBV27 with TRBJ2-7; TRBD2 aligns across 7 bases. The germline V gene has CDR1 MNHEY and CDR2 SMNVEV (reference sequence). The CDR3 sequence is 14 residues long. V shed 0 bases and J 6 bases; nucleotides not matched to a gene: 5. In DNA, the CDR3 is TGTGCCAGCAGTTTATCTCGCGGGAGTACCGAGCAGTACTTC. This encodes CASSLSRGSTEQYF.